One and the same sample provided the 21 T cell receptor beta chains below, sequenced in a study of Graves' ophthalmopathy and Graves' hyperthyroidism. Amplification targeted the TCR beta CDR3 regions, with RNA transcripts as the source material. Scientists carried out first-round RT-PCR using HTBI primers and then a second-round multiplex PCR. TCRdb reanalysed the multiplex PCR reads using MiXCR and keeps one entry per CDR3 protein. The sample carries 660,000 or so distinct CDR3 sequences, approximately 39% recorded once. Sequenced: peripheral blood. These receptors came from an adult man with Graves' ophthalmopathy.

This clonotype was seen a few times. The rearrangement links TRBV4-1 to TRBJ2-7; 8 positions agree with TRBD2. The length of the CDR3 is 16 residues. The ends lost 4 bases at V and 2 bases at J; junction bases unmatched: 10. Germline V gene lookup returns CDR1 MGHRA and CDR2 YSYEKL. CDR3: CASSLSRLANTYEQYF. DNA of the CDR3: TGCGCCAGCAGCCTGAGCAGACTAGCGAATACCTACGAGCAGTACTTC.

This clonotype occurred many times. The V and J genes are TRBV7-3 and TRBJ2-2, with D possibly matching TRBD1 (6 bases). Germline V gene lookup returns CDR1 SGHTA and CDR2 FQGTGA. The CDR3 extends over 13 amino acids. The V and J ends lost 5 bases and 7 bases respectively, with 11 bases between them. The CDR3 region is CASSPGQHGELFF. As DNA, the CDR3 is TGTGCCAGCAGCCCCGGACAGCACGGGGAGCTGTTTTTT.

In its sample, this clonotype was seen many times. The chain has TRBV2 and TRBJ1-4; the match to TRBD1 covers 7 bases. V was clipped by 6 bases and J by 10 bases; unmatched bases: 14. The germline V gene has CDR1 SNHLY and CDR2 FYNNEI. This CDR3 comprises 15 residues. CDR3 loop: CASSKSGTVGGKLFF. The CDR3 region has the DNA TGTGCCAGCAGCAAATCCGGGACAGTTGGGGGAAAACTGTTTTTT. The full variable domain, with the rest looked up from reference TRBV2 and TRBJ1-4, is EPEVTQTPSHQVTQMGQEVILRCVPISNHLYFYWYRQILGQKVEFLVSFYNNEISEKSEIFDDQFSVERPDGSNFTLKIRSTKLEDSAMYFCASSKSGTVGGKLFFGSGTQLSVL.

This clonotype appeared a few times. This chain connects TRBV10-3 to TRBJ2-2, with 12 bases identical to TRBD1. CDR3 length: 16 amino acids. Germline V gene sequence: CDR1 ENHRY, CDR2 SYGVKD. With 7 bases clipped from V and 7 bases from J, the junction kept 10 bases outside the gene matches. CDR3 loop: CAITSGTGGAGGELFF. The CDR3 region has the DNA TGTGCCATCACCTCGGGGACAGGGGGCGCGGGCGGGGAGCTGTTTTTT.

This clonotype was detected ten times or more. This CDR3 reads CSVEWTGGRYEQYF. The CDR3 DNA is TGCAGCGTTGAGTGGACAGGGGGCCGATACGAGCAGTACTTC. This chain connects TRBV29-1 to TRBJ2-7; 11 bases match TRBD1. J lost 4 bases, V lost 3 bases, and 5 bases had no gene match. Germline CDR1 reads SQVTM; CDR2 reads ANQGSEA. The CDR3 has 14 residues.

This clonotype appeared a single time. The CDR3 ends on some other residue instead of the conserved phenylalanine or tryptophan, so this is likely a read error. The DNA is left out, because the CDR3 cannot be placed on it with certainty; the CDR3 is given as TCRdb lists it. The V and J genes are TRBV7-9 and TRBJ1-1. Germline CDR1 is SEHNR and CDR2 is FQNEAQ (reference sequence). The CDR3 is made up of 9 amino acids, end residues included. The CDR3 sequence: CASSLAGFA.

The chain employs TRBV29-1 and TRBJ1-2; D might be TRBD1 (6 bases). From germline, CDR1 is SQVTM and CDR2 ANQGSEA. V was clipped by 4 bases and J by 2 bases, with 17 bases between them. The CDR3 loop spans 15 amino acids. As DNA, the CDR3 is TGCAGCGTTGTATCGGGGGGCACACGAAACTATGGCTACACCTTC. It codes for CSVVSGGTRNYGYTF.

Many counts were recorded for this clonotype. This chain joins TRBV7-9 and TRBJ2-5; D may correspond to TRBD1 or TRBD2 (7 bases each). CDR1 SEHNR and CDR2 FQNEAQ come from the germline V gene (reference sequence). The ends were cut back, 5 bases at V and 5 bases at J, with 18 bases in the middle. This CDR3 is built from 15 residues. The CDR3 loop is CASSPSQGGRETQYF. The CDR3 region has the DNA TGTGCCAGCAGCCCCTCTCAGGGGGGGAGGGAGACCCAGTACTTC. Complete variable domain (other parts from reference TRBV7-9 and TRBJ2-5): DTGVSQNPRHKITKRGQNVTFRCDPISEHNRLYWYRQTLGQGPEFLTYFQNEAQLEKSRLLSDRFSAERPKGSFSTLEIQRTEQGDSAMYLCASSPSQGGRETQYFGPGTRLLVL.

The rearrangement uses TRBV29-1 and TRBJ2-7; no clear D gene. The CDR3 consists of 12 residues. Trimming removed 4 bases from V and 6 bases from J, with 13 bases in between. CDR1 and CDR2 (germline): SQVTM, ANQGSEA. CDR3 region: CSVADLNGEQYF. Here the CDR3 DNA reads TGCAGCGTTGCCGACTTGAACGGCGAGCAGTACTTC.

This clonotype was counted many times. The chain uses TRBV7-9 and TRBJ1-3, with D maybe TRBD1 (5 bases). Germline V gene lookup returns CDR1 SEHNR and CDR2 FQNEAQ (reference sequence). The CDR3 runs 15 residues. V was clipped by 6 bases and J by 3 bases, with 15 bases between them. The CDR3 sequence: CASSPQESGGNTIYF. The CDR3 bases are TGTGCCAGCAGTCCACAGGAGAGCGGTGGAAACACCATATATTTT.

This clonotype showed up just once. The chain is built from TRBV4-2 and TRBJ2-7; 8 bases agree with TRBD1. The CDR3 has 14 amino acids. The germline V gene encodes CDR1 LGHNA and CDR2 YNFKEQ. V lost 9 bases to trimming and J lost 5 bases; unmatched junction nucleotides: 12. CDR3 amino acids: CASLSGQGTDEQYF. CDR3 coding DNA: TGTGCCAGTTTATCCGGACAGGGTACCGACGAGCAGTACTTC.

For this clonotype: The junction departs from the called germline gene at one end, perhaps through a read error. This chain links TRBV29-1 with TRBJ1-2, with 11 bases fitting TRBD1. CDR1 and CDR2 (germline): SQVTM, ANQGSEA. There are 14 residues in the CDR3. CDR3 sequence: CRVERGQGADGYTF. CDR3 nucleotides: TGCAGAGTTGAGAGAGGACAGGGGGCTGATGGCTACACCTTC.

In regard to this clonotype: An end of the junction differs from the germline gene, which may be a read error. The chain has TRBV7-6 and TRBJ1-5; no reliable D call. CDR1 is SGHVS and CDR2 is FNYEAQ in the germline V gene. This CDR3 comprises 16 residues. The CDR3 protein is CASSFWADGRNQPQHF. The CDR3 region has the DNA TGTGCTAGCAGCTTCTGGGCAGACGGGCGGAATCAGCCCCAGCATTTT.

V is TRBV20-1 and J is TRBJ2-5, with a possible D match to TRBD2 (5 bases). V lost 5 bases to trimming and J lost 5 bases, with 9 bases between them. CDR1 is DFQATT, CDR2 SNEGSKA, per germline (reference sequence). CDR3 length equals 11 residues. The CDR3 DNA sequence: TGCAGTGCTGCTCCGGGGGAGACCCAGTACTTC. It is translated as CSAAPGETQYF.

This clonotype was seen many times. This chain joins TRBV29-1 and TRBJ2-2; 7 nucleotides align to TRBD1. Germline CDR1 SQVTM, CDR2 ANQGSEA. The V segment lost 4 bases and the J segment 3 bases; nucleotides outside the gene matches: 14. The CDR3 has 17 amino acids. The CDR3 sequence is CSVGLPMTGLDTGELFF. DNA for the CDR3: TGCAGCGTTGGCCTTCCGATGACAGGGCTCGACACCGGGGAGCTGTTTTTT.

There are a few counts of this clonotype. The genes are TRBV24-1 and TRBJ2-3, with D possibly being TRBD2 (6 bases). Trimming stripped 4 bases from V and 4 bases from J, with 17 bases between. The CDR3 totals 16 residues. Looked up from germline, CDR1 is KGHDR and CDR2 is SFDVKD. In DNA, the CDR3 is TGTGCCACCAGTGAATGGGGCGGGACGAGCCCAGATACGCAGTATTTT. It encodes CATSEWGGTSPDTQYF.

This clonotype has only a few counts. The chain links TRBV9 to TRBJ2-2; D is possibly TRBD2 (5 bases). Germline assignment: CDR1 SGDLS and CDR2 YYNGEE. This CDR3 is 15 amino acids long. V dropped 1 base and J dropped 8 bases, with 15 bases sitting between them. The CDR3 coding sequence is TGTGCCAGCAGCGTATTCTCCAGCGGTCAGGGGGAGCTGTTTTTT. This gives the protein CASSVFSSGQGELFF.

J is TRBJ1-3 and V is TRBV7-2, with no clear D. The CDR3 extends over 12 amino acids. Germline values: CDR1 SGHTA, CDR2 FQGNSA. The ends were cut back, 4 bases at V and 7 bases at J, with 8 bases in the middle. CDR3 residues: CASSSNDNTIYF. The CDR3 DNA follows: TGTGCCAGCAGCTCCAACGACAACACCATATATTTT.

In its sample, this clonotype was seen once. This chain joins TRBV12-5 and TRBJ2-2, with D perhaps matching TRBD2 (6 bases). The V end lost 3 bases, the J end lost 4 bases, and 12 bases lay between the germline ends. Per the germline V gene, CDR1 is LGHNT and CDR2 is FRNRAP. The CDR3 consists of 15 residues. In DNA form, the CDR3 reads TGTGCTAGTGGTTTCTGGAGGGCGGTCACCGGGGAGCTGTTTTTT. Translated: CASGFWRAVTGELFF.

Points on this clonotype: Because it lacks the conserved phenylalanine or tryptophan at the end, this CDR3 is likely a read error. Because the CDR3's place on the DNA is in doubt, the DNA is left out and the CDR3 is given as listed by TCRdb. The chain has TRBV19 and TRBJ2-5; TRBD1, as called in the table, went unchecked against the DNA. The CDR3 has 10 amino acids, counting both end residues. Germline CDR1 is LNHDA and CDR2 is SQIVND (reference sequence). The CDR3 region is CASSIQGANT.

V is TRBV10-3 and J is TRBJ1-1, with D possibly being TRBD2 (7 bases). The J call is uncertain, as TRBJ2-2 better fits the DNA end. CDR3 length: 16 residues. CDR1 is ENHRY, CDR2 SYGVKD, per germline. The CDR3, as DNA: TGTGCCATCAGGGAGGGGAGGGGGACCTACACCGGGGAGCTGTTTTTT. This translates into CAIREGRGTYTGELFF.